The 23 T cell receptor beta chains below were found in one sample sequenced in a study of spatial heterogeneity in lung cancer. TCRdb called the 5' RACE reads again in MiXCR, with one record for every CDR3 protein. The data contain about 20,000 distinct CDR3 sequences, around 20% of them seen just once; the ten biggest clones take up more than 12%. The time point here: sample taken at primary tumor resection. Sequencing was performed on whole RNA extracted from tumor and nontumor lung tissue, or from frozen PBMC, and the material was left unsorted. The sample was PBMCs, taken at surgery. These TCRs come from a male donor with early-stage non-small cell lung cancer.

Many counts were recorded for this clonotype. The CDR3 nucleotides are TGTGCCAGCAGTTTATCCCCCGGGACGAGGGAGCAGTACTTC. As protein: CASSLSPGTREQYF. This chain uses TRBV27 with TRBJ2-7, with D perhaps assigned TRBD1 or TRBD2 (5 bases each). Germline CDR1 and CDR2: MNHEY and SMNVEV (reference sequence). V lost 0 bases, J lost 7 bases, and 13 bases lay in between. This CDR3 comprises 14 residues.

This clonotype was counted between two and nine times. The V and J genes are TRBV11-2 and TRBJ2-7, with D perhaps given as TRBD1 or TRBD2 (5 bases each). This CDR3 region has 14 residues. Germline values: CDR1 SGHAT, CDR2 FQNNGV. V was clipped by 0 bases and J by 7 bases, with 13 bases between them. In DNA, the CDR3 is TGTGCCAGCAGCTTAGATCCCGGGACCTCAGAGCAGTACTTC. Protein: CASSLDPGTSEQYF.

The V call is TRBV12-3 or TRBV12-4, the J call TRBJ1-3; the match to TRBD1 covers 7 bases. With 7 bases clipped from V and 2 bases from J, the junction kept 5 bases outside the gene matches. CDR3 length equals 14 residues. The CDR3 spells CASKIQGAGNTIYF. The CDR3 DNA reads as TGTGCCAGCAAAATTCAGGGGGCTGGAAACACCATATATTTT.

This clonotype was found many times. The chain has TRBV5-1 and TRBJ2-7, with D possibly being TRBD1 (6 bases). This CDR3 spans 15 amino acids. Germline V gene data show CDR1 as SGHRS and CDR2 as YFSETQ. V gave up 0 bases and J gave up 5 bases, with 15 bases separating them. Here the CDR3 reads CASSLAAGGLDEQYF. DNA of the CDR3: TGCGCCAGCAGCTTGGCGGCTGGGGGCCTCGACGAGCAGTACTTC.

In its sample, this clonotype was seen a few times. The V call is TRBV6-2 or TRBV6-3, the J call TRBJ2-1; 9 bases fit TRBD2. Germline V gene sequence: CDR1 MNHEY, CDR2 SVGEGT. The CDR3 loop spans 15 amino acids. The trim removed 6 bases at V and 1 base at J, leaving 4 bases unmatched. The CDR3 DNA sequence: TGTGCCAGCAGCCATAGCGGGAGTTCCTACAATGAGCAGTTCTTC. Protein sequence: CASSHSGSSYNEQFF.

This sequence joins TRBV5-4 and TRBJ2-3; 8 bases match TRBD2. V dropped 1 base and J dropped 3; count of bases not matched to a gene: 7. This CDR3 region has 16 residues. Germline-derived CDR1 and CDR2 are SGHNT and YYREEE (reference sequence). The CDR3 DNA follows: TGTGCCAGCAGCTTGCCGTTAGCGGGGACTACAGATACGCAGTATTTT. Translating it yields CASSLPLAGTTDTQYF.

As concerns this clonotype: A much larger clone differs by one base, so this may be a read error. The V call is TRBV7-2, the J call TRBJ2-7; D possibly matches TRBD1 or TRBD2 (5 bases each). Germline V gene data show CDR1 as SGHTA and CDR2 as FQGNSA. This CDR3 has 14 amino acids. V gave up 2 bases and J gave up 3 bases, with 11 bases separating them. As DNA, the CDR3 is TGTACCAGCAGCTTATCCGGGGCTAACTACGAGCAGTACTTC. It encodes CTSSLSGANYEQYF.

This clonotype appeared many times. This rearrangement joins TRBV5-1 to TRBJ2-7; no clear D gene. Between the trimmed V and J ends, which lost 0 bases and 5 bases, there was a span of 15 bases. This CDR3 is 15 amino acids long. The V gene's germline CDR1 is SGHRS and CDR2 YFSETQ. The CDR3 sequence: CASSLGGNPRDEQYF. In nucleotides, the CDR3 is TGCGCCAGCAGCTTGGGCGGTAACCCTCGGGACGAGCAGTACTTC.

Points on this clonotype: One end of the junction fails to match germline, which may point to a read error. The chain combines TRBV7-7 with TRBJ2-1; 7 nucleotides line up with TRBD1. Germline V CDR1 and CDR2: SSHAT, FNYEAQ (reference sequence). CDR3 length: 15 amino acids. The CDR3 sequence: CASSTGTGAYNEQFF. As DNA, the CDR3 is TGTGCTAGCAGCACCGGAACAGGGGCTTACAATGAGCAGTTCTTC.

The J gene is TRBJ2-3, the V gene TRBV7-2; 11 nucleotides agree with TRBD2. Germline CDR1 is SGHTA and CDR2 is FQGNSA. This CDR3 has 19 amino acids. V gave up 0 bases and J gave up 1 base; unmatched junction bases: 9. Written as DNA, the CDR3 is TGTGCCAGCAGCTTAGCCTCTAGCGGGGGGTTTACGCGCACAGATACGCAGTATTTT. The encoded protein is CASSLASSGGFTRTDTQYF. Combining the CDR3 with reference TRBV7-2 and TRBJ2-3 gives the whole variable domain GAGVSQSPSNKVTEKGKDVELRCDPISGHTALYWYRQSLGQGLEFLIYFQGNSAPDKSGLPSDRFSAERTGGSVSTLTIQRTQQEDSAVYLCASSLASSGGFTRTDTQYFGPGTRLTVL.

This chain uses TRBV7-8 with TRBJ2-1; D may correspond to TRBD1 or TRBD2 (6 bases each). The germline V and J ends were trimmed by 5 bases and 7 bases, with 27 bases remaining between them. CDR1 is SGHVS and CDR2 is FQNEAQ in the germline V gene. The CDR3 sequence is 18 residues long. The CDR3 loop reads CASSQLHILAGETNEQFF. In DNA form, the CDR3 reads TGTGCCAGCAGCCAATTACATATACTAGCAGGGGAGACAAATGAGCAGTTCTTC. Full variable domain (outside the CDR3, taken from reference TRBV7-8 and TRBJ2-1): GAGVSQSPRYKVAKRGQDVALRCDPISGHVSLFWYQQALGQGPEFLTYFQNEAQLDKSGLPSDRFFAERPEGSVSTLKIQRTQQEDSAVYLCASSQLHILAGETNEQFFGPGTRLTVL.

In this sample, this clonotype turned up many times. The chain recombines TRBV9 with TRBJ2-5; no definite D call. Germline lookup yields CDR1 SGDLS and CDR2 YYNGEE. There are 16 residues in the CDR3. V shed 0 bases and J shed 5 bases, with 17 bases lying between them. CDR3 DNA: TGTGCCAGCAGCGTAGGCGCCTCAGGCTCGGCGGAGACCCAGTACTTC. Amino acid sequence: CASSVGASGSAETQYF.

For the CDR3, the DNA is TGTGCCAGCAGCCGGGACCCGCAAGAGACCCAGTACTTC. This gives the protein CASSRDPQETQYF. This chain joins TRBV9 and TRBJ2-5; tentatively, D is TRBD1 or TRBD2 (5 bases each). Germline assignment: CDR1 SGDLS and CDR2 YYNGEE. V lost 4 bases and J 2 bases, leaving 9 bases between the germline ends. The CDR3 is 13 amino acids.

The chain is built from TRBV29-1 and TRBJ1-4; D is uncertain. CDR1 is SQVTM, CDR2 ANQGSEA, per germline. V lost 6 bases, J lost 6 bases, and 17 bases lay in between. This CDR3 has 14 residues. The CDR3 is CSVYAADLDEKLFF. The CDR3 nucleotides are TGCAGCGTATACGCGGCGGATCTAGATGAAAAACTGTTTTTT. Full variable domain (rest looked up from reference TRBV29-1 and TRBJ1-4): SAVISQKPSRDICQRGTSLTIQCQVDSQVTMMFWYRQQPGQSLTLIATANQGSEATYESGFVIDKFPISRPNLTFSTLTVSNMSPEDSSIYLCSVYAADLDEKLFFGSGTQLSVL.

In its sample, this clonotype was seen a few times. This rearrangement joins TRBV9 to TRBJ2-5, with TRBD1 as a possible D gene (6 bases). Germline CDR1 SGDLS, CDR2 YYNGEE. The CDR3 runs 15 residues. Trimming pared 6 bases from V and 4 bases from J, leaving 19 bases between. CDR3 amino acids: CASTAADSPRETQYF. The CDR3 DNA reads TGTGCCAGCACCGCCGCGGACAGCCCGAGAGAGACCCAGTACTTC.

About this clonotype itself: One base away lies a much larger clone, so this may be a sequencing read error. This sequence joins TRBV9 and TRBJ2-3; 12 positions agree with TRBD2. The CDR3 sequence is 15 residues long. Trimming removed 2 bases from V and 8 bases from J; junction bases left unmatched: 6. The germline gives CDR1 SGDLS, CDR2 YYNGEE. CDR3 region: CASSVRLAGAVTQYF. DNA of the CDR3: TGTGCCAGCAGCGTTCGACTAGCGGGGGCTGTTACGCAGTATTTT.

This clonotype was seen many times. The chain links TRBV2 to TRBJ1-1, with D possibly TRBD1 on 5 matching bases. Germline CDR1 reads SNHLY; CDR2 reads FYNNEI. The length of the CDR3 is 11 residues. The V gene lost 6 bases and the J gene lost 6 bases, with 8 bases spanning the gap. The CDR3 nucleotides are TGTGCCAGCAGGTCGGGACCTGAAGCTTTCTTT. Its protein product is CASRSGPEAFF. Using reference TRBV2 and TRBJ1-1 for the parts outside the CDR3, the full variable domain is EPEVTQTPSHQVTQMGQEVILRCVPISNHLYFYWYRQILGQKVEFLVSFYNNEISEKSEIFDDQFSVERPDGSNFTLKIRSTKLEDSAMYFCASRSGPEAFFGQGTRLTVV.

This clonotype was seen at least ten times. The chain joins TRBV6-6 to TRBJ2-3, with 8 positions matching TRBD1. Germline V gene lookup returns CDR1 MNHNY and CDR2 SVGAGI (reference sequence). The CDR3 runs 16 residues. J lost 1 base, V lost 2 bases, and 5 bases had no gene match. The CDR3 loop reads CASSYPKTGGTDTQYF. The DNA of the CDR3 is TGTGCCAGCAGTTACCCAAAGACAGGGGGCACAGATACGCAGTATTTT.

Ten or more counts support this clonotype. The chain joins TRBV9 to TRBJ2-7, with TRBD1 as a possible D gene (7 bases). V was cut by 4 bases and J by 5 bases, with 19 bases left in between. The CDR3 has 15 amino acids. In germline, CDR1 is SGDLS, CDR2 YYNGEE. The CDR3 is CASSRQGIRTNEQYF. CDR3 sequence (DNA): TGTGCCAGCAGCCGACAGGGAATTAGGACTAACGAGCAGTACTTC.

The sample holds many counts of this clonotype. This chain connects TRBV27 to TRBJ2-1, with a tentative D call TRBD2 (7 bases). The CDR3 is made up of 14 amino acids. V gave up 4 bases and J gave up 9 bases, with 16 bases separating them. Germline values: CDR1 MNHEY, CDR2 SMNVEV (reference sequence). CDR3 coding DNA: TGTGCCAGCAGTTCTGGACTAGGGGGTAGTGAGCAGTTCTTC. This codes for CASSSGLGGSEQFF.

This clonotype is classed as medium-sized. The genes are TRBV18 and TRBJ2-5; no clear D gene. CDR1 is KGHSH and CDR2 is LQKENI in the germline V gene. The germline V and J ends were trimmed by 0 bases and 4 bases, with 9 bases remaining between them. This CDR3 has 14 residues. The CDR3 DNA is TGTGCCAGCTCACCACCAAGTATGGGAGAGACCCAGTACTTC. Its protein product is CASSPPSMGETQYF.

This clonotype was detected many times. The chain employs TRBV12-3 or TRBV12-4 and TRBJ1-5, with D perhaps matching TRBD1 (6 bases). This CDR3 region has 14 residues. V was trimmed by 5 bases and J by 4 bases, leaving 12 bases between them. The CDR3 protein is CASSHRDGNQPQHF. CDR3 sequence (DNA): TGTGCCAGCAGTCACAGGGATGGAAATCAGCCCCAGCATTTT.

The genes are TRBV18 and TRBJ1-1; 7 nucleotides line up with TRBD1. The germline V gene encodes CDR1 KGHSH and CDR2 LQKENI. Unmatched junction bases numbered 4, after V lost 3 bases and J lost 6 bases. This CDR3 has 13 residues. CDR3 region: CASSPTGIPEAFF. The DNA for the CDR3 is TGTGCCAGCTCACCGACAGGGATCCCTGAAGCTTTCTTT.